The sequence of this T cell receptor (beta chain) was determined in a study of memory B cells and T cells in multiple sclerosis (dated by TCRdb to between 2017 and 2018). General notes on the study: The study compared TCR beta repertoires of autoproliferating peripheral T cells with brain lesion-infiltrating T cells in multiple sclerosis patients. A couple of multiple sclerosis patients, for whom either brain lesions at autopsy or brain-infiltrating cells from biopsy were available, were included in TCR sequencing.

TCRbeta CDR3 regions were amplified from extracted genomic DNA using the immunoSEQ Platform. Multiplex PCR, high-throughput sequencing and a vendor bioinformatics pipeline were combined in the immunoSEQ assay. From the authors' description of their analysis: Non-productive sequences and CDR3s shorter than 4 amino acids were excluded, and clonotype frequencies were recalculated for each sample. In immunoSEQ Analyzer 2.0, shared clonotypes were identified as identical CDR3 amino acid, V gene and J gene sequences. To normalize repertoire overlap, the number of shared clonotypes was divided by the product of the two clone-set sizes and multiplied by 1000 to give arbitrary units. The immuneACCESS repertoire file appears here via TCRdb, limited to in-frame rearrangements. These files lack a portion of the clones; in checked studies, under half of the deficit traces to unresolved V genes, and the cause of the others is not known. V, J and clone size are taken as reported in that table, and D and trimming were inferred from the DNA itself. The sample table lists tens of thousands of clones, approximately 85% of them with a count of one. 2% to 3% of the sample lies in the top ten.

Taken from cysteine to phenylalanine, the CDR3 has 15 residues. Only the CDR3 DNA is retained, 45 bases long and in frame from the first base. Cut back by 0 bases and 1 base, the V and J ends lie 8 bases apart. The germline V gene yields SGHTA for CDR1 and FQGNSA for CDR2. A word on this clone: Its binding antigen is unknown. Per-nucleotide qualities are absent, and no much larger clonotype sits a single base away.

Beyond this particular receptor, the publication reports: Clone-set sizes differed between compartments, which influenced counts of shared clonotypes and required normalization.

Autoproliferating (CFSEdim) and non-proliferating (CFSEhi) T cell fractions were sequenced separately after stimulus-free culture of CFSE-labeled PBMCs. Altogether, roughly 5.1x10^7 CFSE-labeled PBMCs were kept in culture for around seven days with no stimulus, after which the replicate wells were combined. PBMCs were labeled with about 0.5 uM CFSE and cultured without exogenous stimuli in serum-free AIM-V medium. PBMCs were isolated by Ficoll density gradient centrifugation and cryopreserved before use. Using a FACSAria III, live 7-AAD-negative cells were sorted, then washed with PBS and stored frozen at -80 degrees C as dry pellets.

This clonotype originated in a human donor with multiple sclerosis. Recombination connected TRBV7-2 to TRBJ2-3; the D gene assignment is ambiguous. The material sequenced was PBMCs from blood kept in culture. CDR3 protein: CASSLAALRTDTQYF. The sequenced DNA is TGTGCCAGCAGCTTAGCGGCCCTCCGCACAGATACGCAGTATTTT.